These 6 T cell receptor beta chains were sequenced from one sample in a study of blood T cell repertoires in COVID-19 (dated by TCRdb to the early 2020s). The library was built by means of the immunoSEQ multiplex PCR assay. Imported from immuneACCESS, the table was reduced by TCRdb to in-frame sequences with V and J called. These copies leave out some clones; in studies compared against another copy, an unresolved V gene accounts for under half, and the cause of the remainder is not known. Present in this sample are some 200,000 clones, around 87% of which were seen just once. The top ten hold roughly 2.5% of the sample. The sequenced sample consisted of peripheral blood. The source of these receptors is a man between 40 and 49 years old with active or convalescent COVID-19.

The chain couples TRBV28 to TRBJ1-1; TRBD1 agrees at 7 bases. The trim removed 5 bases at V and 2 bases at J, leaving 11 bases unmatched. CDR1 is MDHEN and CDR2 is SYDVKM in the germline V gene. The CDR3 length is 16 residues. The CDR3 region has the DNA TGTGCCAGCAGTCCGACCCTGAGAGGGGGCAACACTGAAGCTTTCTTT. As protein: CASSPTLRGGNTEAFF.

J is TRBJ2-3 and V is TRBV7-9; D may be TRBD2 (6 bases). The CDR3 consists of 16 residues. Trimming removed 3 bases from V and 3 bases from J, with 16 bases in between. Germline V gene lookup returns CDR1 SEHNR and CDR2 FQNEAQ (reference sequence). The CDR3: CASSFPDWGRTDTQYF. CDR3 bases: TGTGCCAGCAGCTTCCCGGACTGGGGGAGGACAGATACGCAGTATTTT.

The chain couples TRBV7-2 to TRBJ2-3, with D perhaps TRBD2 (6 bases). Germline V gene data show CDR1 as SGHTA and CDR2 as FQGNSA. The CDR3 consists of 15 residues. V lost 4 bases, J lost 3 bases, and 14 bases lay in between. CDR3 loop: CASSSTSGLTDTQYF. Written as DNA, the CDR3 is TGTGCCAGCAGCTCGACTAGTGGTTTAACAGATACGCAGTATTTT.

The V call is TRBV7-2, the J call TRBJ2-3, with 7 bases that match TRBD2. Germline CDR1 is SGHTA and CDR2 is FQGNSA. With V trimmed by 1 base and J by 5 bases, 9 bases remained unmatched. The CDR3 contains 16 residues. The CDR3 protein is CASSLVVGGLQDTQYF. CDR3 coding DNA: TGTGCCAGCAGCTTAGTCGTGGGGGGACTACAAGATACGCAGTATTTT.

The genes are TRBV24-1 and TRBJ2-3; 8 bases match TRBD2. The germline V gene has CDR1 KGHDR and CDR2 SFDVKD. The J segment lost 4 bases and the V segment lost 8 bases, leaving 7 bases of the junction unmatched. The CDR3 runs 14 residues. The CDR3 DNA follows: TGTGCCACCATCGGGAGGGGGTGGGCAGATACGCAGTATTTT. It translates to CATIGRGWADTQYF.

The chain uses TRBV10-1 and TRBJ1-5; D uncertain. Germline CDR1 reads WNHNN; CDR2 reads SYGVQD (reference sequence). Between the trimmed V and J ends, which lost 6 bases and 5 bases, there was a span of 14 bases. CDR3 size: 14 residues. CDR3 residues: CASSAGLSYQPQHF. In nucleotides, the CDR3 is TGCGCCAGCAGCGCGGGCCTCTCTTATCAGCCCCAGCATTTT.